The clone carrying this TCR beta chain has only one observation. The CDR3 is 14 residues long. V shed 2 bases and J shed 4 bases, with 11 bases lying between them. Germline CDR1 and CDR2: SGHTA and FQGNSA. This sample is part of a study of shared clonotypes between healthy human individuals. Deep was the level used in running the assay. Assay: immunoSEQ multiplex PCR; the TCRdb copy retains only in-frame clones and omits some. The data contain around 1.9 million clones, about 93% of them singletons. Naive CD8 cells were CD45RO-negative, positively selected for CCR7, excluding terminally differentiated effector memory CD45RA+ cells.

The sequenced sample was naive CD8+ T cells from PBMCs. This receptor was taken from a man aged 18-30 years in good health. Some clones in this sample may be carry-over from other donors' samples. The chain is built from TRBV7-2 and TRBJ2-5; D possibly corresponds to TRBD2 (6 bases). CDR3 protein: CASSLMKGGETQYF. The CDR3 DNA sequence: TGTGCCAGCAGCTTAATGAAGGGAGGAGAGACCCAGTACTTC.